A selection of T cell receptor beta chains follows, all from one sample in a study of CD8+ T cells in alopecia areata. The protocol was immunoSEQ multiplex PCR, while the TCRdb copy is restricted to in-frame clones and leaves out a portion. The table lists more than 110,000 clones, 58% of them singletons. Material: CD4+ T cells sorted from blood, obtained at week 0. The receptors originated from a human donor with alopecia areata. Both conserved end residues are part of each CDR3. A D gene is named only where the DNA matches it firmly. Rows may omit the clone size; those that give it use once, few, many or a size class.

d_gene	v_gene	j_gene	abundance	CDR3nt	CDR3aa
-	TRBV6-5	TRBJ2-7	-	TGTGCCAGCAGTTCCACAGTGAACTACGAGCAGTACTTC	CASSSTVNYEQYF
-	TRBV28	TRBJ2-2	few	TGTGCCAGCAGTTTGGTGTGGGACACCGGGGAGCTGTTTTTT	CASSLVWDTGELFF
-	TRBV9	TRBJ1-6	few	TGTGCCAGCAGCGTAATGCCCAACAGGGCTCGCGCGTCCCCCCTCCACTTT	CASSVMPNRARASPLHF
-	TRBV30	TRBJ2-3	-	TGTGCCTGGATGGTCGGGGGCACAGATACGCAGTATTTT	CAWMVGGTDTQYF
-	TRBV15	TRBJ1-6	few	TGTGCCACCAGCAGAGGGTCCGGGCGGAGCTCCTATAATTCACCCCTCCACTTT	CATSRGSGRSSYNSPLHF
-	TRBV2	TRBJ2-1	-	TGTGCCAGCACCTTCGGCCAGGGTAGCAATGAGCAGTTCTTC	CASTFGQGSNEQFF
-	TRBV6-5	TRBJ1-2	-	TGTGCCACCTCCACAGGGCTAAACTATGGCTACACCTTC	CATSTGLNYGYTF
TRBD1	TRBV6-5	TRBJ2-7	-	TGTGCCAGCAGTAACTCCGGGACAGCCTCCTACGAGCAGTACTTC	CASSNSGTASYEQYF
TRBD2	TRBV30	TRBJ2-7	-	TGTGCCTGGAAGCGCGGGGGTAGCTACGAGCAGTACTTC	CAWKRGGSYEQYF
TRBD1	TRBV4-2	TRBJ1-2	-	TGTGCCAGCAGCCAGGAACCTCAGGGGGACTATGGCTACACCTTC	CASSQEPQGDYGYTF
-	TRBV30	TRBJ1-1	few	TGTGCCTGGAGTTTGCAGGGGAAGAGTGAAGCTTTCTTT	CAWSLQGKSEAFF
-	TRBV2	TRBJ1-5	-	TGTGCCAGCGGAGATAGCAATCAGCCCCAGCATTTT	CASGDSNQPQHF
TRBD2	TRBV9	TRBJ2-6	-	TGTGCCAGCGCGGGGGGATTTAGCTCTGGGGCCAACGTCCTGACTTTC	CASAGGFSSGANVLTF
-	TRBV11-3	TRBJ1-1	-	TGTGCCAGCAGCTTACGGGGAATGAACACTGAAGCTTTCTTT	CASSLRGMNTEAFF
-	TRBV18	TRBJ2-7	-	TGTGCCAGCTCACCATCCTTCCAGTCTACCTACGAGCAGTACTTC	CASSPSFQSTYEQYF
-	TRBV4-3	TRBJ2-1	-	TGCGCCAGCAGCCAAGATAGCCACTATGCCGGACTCGCACAGGAGCAGTTCTTC	CASSQDSHYAGLAQEQFF
-	TRBV5-6	TRBJ1-1	few	TGTGCCAGCAGTCTCAAGAACACTGAAGCTTTCTTT	CASSLKNTEAFF
-	TRBV23-1	TRBJ2-7	few	TGCGCCAGCAGTCACCAGGGGATGAGATCCTACGAGCAGTACTTC	CASSHQGMRSYEQYF
-	TRBV6-5	TRBJ2-2	-	TGTGCCAGCAGTTCTCCCGGACACGCGAACACCGGGGAGCTGTTTTTT	CASSSPGHANTGELFF
-	TRBV29-1	TRBJ1-3	-	TGCAGCGTTGTGGACGGCGTTAGGGGCCAGAACACCATATATTTT	CSVVDGVRGQNTIYF
-	TRBV29-1	TRBJ1-1	-	TGCAGCGCATCGATCGGGGGGAACGAAGCTTTCTTT	CSASIGGNEAFF
TRBD1	TRBV29-1	TRBJ2-1	-	TGCAGCGTTGAACAACCCTCCAGACAGGGGGTAAATGAGCAGTTCTTC	CSVEQPSRQGVNEQFF
TRBD2	TRBV13	TRBJ2-7	few	TGTGCCAGTGCTCCGGGGGGGCTAGTCTACGAGCAGTACTTC	CASAPGGLVYEQYF
TRBD2	TRBV7-2	TRBJ2-5	few	TGTGCCAGCAGCTTAAACGGGGGGGCCCACCAAGAGACCCAGTACTTC	CASSLNGGAHQETQYF
-	TRBV13	TRBJ1-4	-	TGTGCCAGCAATAGGGGCAACGAAAAACTGTTTTTT	CASNRGNEKLFF
-	TRBV4-3	TRBJ1-2	few	TGCGCCAGCAGCCAAGATGGGCTCTATGGCTACACCTTC	CASSQDGLYGYTF
-	TRBV4-1	TRBJ1-2	many	TGCGCCAGCAGCCGAATCGGACTCAGAACGGTCTACACCTTC	CASSRIGLRTVYTF
-	TRBV19	TRBJ2-2	-	TGTGCCAGTAGTATTCTGAGATTCACCGGGGAGCTGTTTTTT	CASSILRFTGELFF
-	TRBV7-7	TRBJ2-5	-	TGTGCTAGCAGCTTAGGATTGCAGGGGCAAGAGACCCAGTACTTC	CASSLGLQGQETQYF
TRBD1	TRBV30	TRBJ2-7	-	TGTGCCTGGCGGCGACAGGGCCTGTACGAGCAGTACTTC	CAWRRQGLYEQYF
-	TRBV7-8	TRBJ2-5	few	TGTGCCAGCAGCTCTCGGGGGGCGAAGGAGGCCCAGTACTTC	CASSSRGAKEAQYF
-	TRBV14	TRBJ2-7	-	TGTGCCAGCAGCCAAATATCCGGAGACTACGAGCAGTACTTC	CASSQISGDYEQYF
-	TRBV15	TRBJ2-3	-	TGTGCCACCAGCAGGGACACAGATACGCAGTATTTT	CATSRDTDTQYF
TRBD1	TRBV6-6	TRBJ1-2	-	TGTGCCAGCCGAAGACCGGGACAGACTAACTATGGCTACACCTTC	CASRRPGQTNYGYTF
-	TRBV11-3	TRBJ2-1	-	TGTGCCAGCAGCTTAGACTTGGGGATCGCTGAGCAGTTCTTC	CASSLDLGIAEQFF
-	TRBV30	TRBJ1-4	-	TGTGCCTGGAGCCCGCAAGGCCTAGGTGAAAAACTGTTTTTT	CAWSPQGLGEKLFF
TRBD1	TRBV7-2	TRBJ1-2	-	TGTGCCAGCAGCTTACAGGGGGTCGACTATGGCTACACCTTC	CASSLQGVDYGYTF
TRBD2	TRBV7-2	TRBJ2-7	-	TGTGCCAGCAGCTCCGCCCTAGCGGGGGGGGTCTACGAGCAGTACTTC	CASSSALAGGVYEQYF
-	TRBV5-1	TRBJ1-1	-	TGCGCCAGCAGCGTCGGACAGAACACTGAAGCTTTCTTT	CASSVGQNTEAFF
TRBD1	TRBV7-9	TRBJ2-1	-	TGTGCCAGCAGCTTAGGTTCCACTCAGGGGGATGAGCAGTTCTTC	CASSLGSTQGDEQFF
-	TRBV30	TRBJ2-7	-	TGTGCCTGGAGACCACATGGGGGAGAGGAGCAGTACTTC	CAWRPHGGEEQYF
-	TRBV7-3	TRBJ2-2	-	TGTGCCAGCAGCTTAGGCCACAACACCGGGGAGCTGTTTTTT	CASSLGHNTGELFF
-	TRBV20-1	TRBJ2-5	-	TGCAGTGCGAAGCGGAAAGAGACCCAGTACTTC	CSAKRKETQYF
TRBD2	TRBV6-6	TRBJ2-1	once	TGTGCCAGCAGTCACGGGACTAGCTCCAATGAGCAGTTCTTC	CASSHGTSSNEQFF
-	TRBV23-1	TRBJ1-1	-	TGCGCCAGCAGTCAATGCACTGAAGCTTTCTTT	CASSQCTEAFF
-	TRBV7-2	TRBJ2-3	-	TGTGCCAGCCGGCAGGGAATCACAGATACGCAGTATTTT	CASRQGITDTQYF
TRBD1	TRBV4-3	TRBJ2-6	few	TGCGCCAGCAGCCAGGACAGGGGGCGCAGTGGGGCCAACGTCCTGACTTTC	CASSQDRGRSGANVLTF
-	TRBV7-3	TRBJ2-2	-	TGTGCCAGCAGCCTTGCCCCCCCCGGGGTAGCCGGGGAGCTGTTTTTT	CASSLAPPGVAGELFF
-	TRBV5-6	TRBJ1-1	-	TGTGCCAGCAGCTTGGGAGGGGGAGAGACTGAAGCTTTCTTT	CASSLGGGETEAFF
-	TRBV7-7	TRBJ2-5	-	TGTGCTAGCAGCCACGGCGTTGGGGGTGGAGAGACCCAGTACTTC	CASSHGVGGGETQYF